The 9 T cell receptor beta chains given below trace back to one sample, sequenced in a study of blood T cells in healthy people across ages. A second PCR, run for about 7 to 11 cycles, used a sample-barcoded 5' primer plus a J-beta primer mix. MiXCR, applied by TCRdb to the 5' RACE reads, yields one record per CDR3 protein. This table has roughly 1.9 million distinct CDR3 sequences, approximately 40% appearing once. The sequencing input was blood. The source of these receptors is a human donor in good health.

The chain carries TRBV6-1 and TRBJ1-5; D possibly corresponds to TRBD1 (5 bases). CDR3 length: 15 amino acids. The germline V and J ends were trimmed by 2 bases and 7 bases, with 15 bases remaining between them. Germline values: CDR1 MNHNS, CDR2 SASEGT. The CDR3 bases are TGTGCCAGCAGTGAATTTGGGGGGTCGGGGCAGCCCCAGCATTTT. Amino acid sequence: CASSEFGGSGQPQHF.

This rearrangement joins TRBV12-5 to TRBJ2-2; D gene unclear. Germline lookup yields CDR1 LGHNT and CDR2 FRNRAP. This CDR3 has 15 amino acids. V lost 0 bases to trimming and J lost 1 base, with 6 bases between them. The chain's CDR3 is CASGLVLGNTGELFF. The CDR3 region has the DNA TGTGCTAGTGGTTTGGTACTGGGGAACACCGGGGAGCTGTTTTTT.

A few counts support this clonotype. The gene calls are TRBV24-1 and TRBJ1-2; TRBD1 matches at 10 bases. The CDR3 has 15 residues. CDR1 is KGHDR, CDR2 SFDVKD, per germline. With V trimmed by 4 bases and J by 5 bases, 6 bases remained unmatched. The CDR3 sequence: CATSEPGQGRYGYTF. The CDR3 DNA is TGTGCCACCAGTGAACCGGGACAGGGGCGGTATGGCTACACCTTC.

The chain recombines TRBV20-1 with TRBJ2-3, with TRBD2 matching 10 bases. Germline V gives CDR1 DFQATT, CDR2 SNEGSKA (reference sequence). This CDR3 region has 16 residues. CDR3 in amino acids: CSRRLAGAPLADTQYF. The CDR3 DNA is TGCAGCCGCCGGCTAGCGGGGGCGCCCTTAGCAGATACGCAGTATTTT.

This rearrangement joins TRBV7-2 to TRBJ2-5, with D unclear. V lost 1 base and J lost 13, with 10 bases in between. The CDR3 runs to 11 residues. Germline V gene sequence: CDR1 SGHTA, CDR2 FQGNSA. The CDR3 DNA sequence: TGTGCCAGCAGCTTAGGGTCCCCGTTGTACTTC. Amino acid sequence: CASSLGSPLYF.

The J gene is TRBJ2-7, the V gene TRBV7-8, with TRBD2 identical over 9 bases. CDR1 is SGHVS, CDR2 FQNEAQ, per germline. The CDR3 is 15 residues long. The trim removed 4 bases at V and 4 bases at J, leaving 8 bases unmatched. DNA of the CDR3: TGTGCCAGCAGCTCTGAGGCGGGGGGGGCGTACGAGCAGTACTTC. Its translation: CASSSEAGGAYEQYF.

The CDR3 DNA reads TGTGCCAGCACCACGGACAGGGCGGAGACCCAGTACTTC. Residues: CASTTDRAETQYF. The chain links TRBV6-2 or TRBV6-3 to TRBJ2-5; the match to TRBD1 covers 8 bases. Germline V gene lookup returns CDR1 MNHEY and CDR2 SVGEGT. V gave up 7 bases and J gave up 5 bases; unmatched junction bases: 6. The CDR3 sequence is 13 residues long.

In its sample, this clonotype was seen a few times. The chain recombines TRBV4-3 with TRBJ2-3, with D possibly matching TRBD1 (5 bases). Germline CDR1 reads LGHNA; CDR2 reads YSLEER. Trimming removed 1 base at V and 2 bases at J, with 10 bases between. There are 15 residues in the CDR3. This CDR3 reads CASSQGGSPTDTQYF. CDR3 nucleotide sequence: TGCGCCAGCAGCCAAGGGGGCTCTCCCACAGATACGCAGTATTTT.

The rearrangement joins TRBV6-5 to TRBJ2-5, with 7 bases aligning to TRBD2. Trimming removed 5 bases from V and 7 bases from J; junction bases left unmatched: 10. This CDR3 spans 14 amino acids. In germline, CDR1 is MNHEY, CDR2 SVGAGI. The CDR3: CASSPGLQRGTQYF. The CDR3 DNA is TGTGCCAGCAGTCCGGGACTACAAAGAGGGACCCAGTACTTC.